These 24 T cell receptor beta chains came from one sample sequenced in a study of cytomegalovirus exposure and HLA in healthy donors. PCR used 60 Vbeta primers and 13 Jbeta primers. Clones were read by immunoSEQ multiplex PCR, and TCRdb kept only the in-frame ones, dropping some. In the table there are roughly 100,000 clones, more than 65% of which are singletons. The material sequenced was PBMCs. The receptors shown here come from a man aged 40-49 years in good health and CMV-seropositive.

This clone was picked up a small number of times. The gene calls are TRBV25-1 and TRBJ1-6, with 9 bases aligning to TRBD1. CDR1 and CDR2 (germline): MGHDK, SYGVNS. This CDR3 contains 15 residues. Trimming took 5 bases from V and 4 from J; bases not matched to a gene: 3. The CDR3 DNA reads TGTGCCAGCAGTCTCGGGACAGGGTATAATTCACCCCTCCACTTT. Translated, it gives CASSLGTGYNSPLHF.

The CDR3: CASSGRGQDSYEQYF. The CDR3 DNA reads TGTGCCAGCAGCGGGAGGGGACAGGACTCCTACGAGCAGTACTTC. The chain carries TRBV5-6 and TRBJ2-7; weak D call: TRBD1 (8 bases). The V and J ends lost 4 bases and 0 bases respectively, with 14 bases between them. CDR3 length: 15 amino acids. Germline V gene data show CDR1 as SGHDT and CDR2 as YYEEEE.

V and J are TRBV5-1 and TRBJ2-5; 7 bases are shared with TRBD2. In germline, CDR1 is SGHRS, CDR2 YFSETQ. After removal of 3 bases from V and 5 bases from J, the junction contained 10 bases not matched to a gene. The CDR3 extends over 15 amino acids. In nucleotides, the CDR3 is TGCGCCAGCAGCTCTAGCGGATTCGGCGGCGAGACCCAGTACTTC. It codes for CASSSSGFGGETQYF.

The gene calls are TRBV19 and TRBJ1-1; TRBD1 aligns across 7 bases. This CDR3 is 14 amino acids long. J was trimmed by 6 bases and V by 5 bases; bases with no gene match: 9. Per germline, CDR1 LNHDA and CDR2 SQIVND (reference sequence). CDR3 sequence reads: CASSYDRVSSEAFF. In nucleotides, the CDR3 is TGTGCCAGTAGTTATGACAGGGTGTCATCTGAAGCTTTCTTT.

The chain couples TRBV5-1 to TRBJ2-7, with a possible D match to TRBD1 (5 bases). CDR3 size: 15 residues. Trimming stripped 0 bases from V and 3 bases from J, with 13 bases between. The V gene's germline CDR1 is SGHRS and CDR2 YFSETQ. The CDR3 here is CASSLAVAGRYEQYF. The CDR3, as DNA: TGCGCCAGCAGCTTGGCAGTAGCAGGGCGCTACGAGCAGTACTTC.

The V and J genes are TRBV25-1 and TRBJ2-1; TRBD1 might be the D (6 bases). The V gene's germline CDR1 is MGHDK and CDR2 SYGVNS. The CDR3 covers 16 residues. V gave up 4 bases and J gave up 1 base, with 14 bases separating them. The CDR3 DNA reads as TGTGCCAGCAGTGGAGGGGACACTAATTCCTACAATGAGCAGTTCTTC. Translated, it gives CASSGGDTNSYNEQFF.

V is TRBV7-2 and J is TRBJ2-5; D ambiguous. The germline V gene encodes CDR1 SGHTA and CDR2 FQGNSA. This CDR3 is 13 amino acids long. Trimming pared 1 base from V and 1 base from J, leaving 4 bases between. The CDR3: CASSLVAQETQYF. The DNA for the CDR3 is TGTGCCAGCAGCTTAGTGGCCCAAGAGACCCAGTACTTC.

The V and J genes are TRBV6-1 and TRBJ2-4, with D possibly being TRBD2 (6 bases). Germline V gene data show CDR1 as MNHNS and CDR2 as SASEGT. The CDR3 contains 12 residues. V shed 5 bases and J shed 9 bases, with 11 bases lying between them. CDR3: CASSRQEGIQYF. CDR3 nucleotide sequence: TGTGCCAGCAGTCGGCAGGAGGGCATTCAGTACTTC.

The CDR3 reads CASSEGGTGAAEAFF. CDR3 bases: TGTGCCAGCAGTGAAGGGGGGACAGGGGCGGCTGAAGCTTTCTTT. The V call is TRBV25-1, the J call TRBJ1-1; 10 positions match TRBD1. Germline V CDR1 and CDR2: MGHDK, SYGVNS. This CDR3 has 15 residues. V lost 2 bases and J lost 6; bases outside the gene matches: 6.

V and J are TRBV6-6 and TRBJ2-7; D not resolved. V was clipped by 6 bases and J by 5 bases, with 14 bases between them. Germline values: CDR1 MNHNY, CDR2 SVGAGI (reference sequence). The CDR3 runs 13 residues. Written as DNA, the CDR3 is TGTGCCAGCAGCTACCTAAAAGAACACGAGCAGTACTTC. It encodes CASSYLKEHEQYF.

V is TRBV11-2 and J is TRBJ2-2; possible D gene TRBD2, 5 bases. The CDR3 is 15 amino acids. Trimming shortened V by 3 bases and J by 0 bases, and 8 bases separated the two germline ends. Per germline, CDR1 SGHAT and CDR2 FQNNGV. The CDR3 sequence: CASSLLASNTGELFF. In DNA form, the CDR3 reads TGTGCCAGCAGCTTGTTAGCGTCGAACACCGGGGAGCTGTTTTTT.

The genes are TRBV5-6 and TRBJ2-1; 8 bases map to TRBD2. Germline loops: CDR1 SGHDT, CDR2 YYEEEE. CDR3 length: 16 amino acids. The J segment lost 4 bases and the V segment lost 0 bases, leaving 6 bases of the junction unmatched. The CDR3 DNA follows: TGTGCCAGCAGCTTGGCGCCCGGGGGGGATTACAATGAGCAGTTCTTC. It translates to CASSLAPGGDYNEQFF.

The CDR3 sequence: CASISGRETGELFF. CDR3 in DNA: TGCGCCAGCATTAGCGGGAGGGAGACCGGGGAGCTGTTTTTT. This chain connects TRBV10-2 to TRBJ2-2, with 11 nucleotides matching TRBD2. Germline trimming cut 7 bases from V and 5 bases from J; bases unmatched to any gene: 3. Germline V gene lookup returns CDR1 WSHSY and CDR2 SAAADI. This CDR3 comprises 14 residues.

V usage is TRBV6-6 and J usage is TRBJ1-5; no clear D gene. Trimming shortened V by 6 bases and J by 5 bases, and 11 bases separated the two germline ends. This CDR3 is built from 13 residues. In germline, CDR1 is MNHNY, CDR2 SVGAGI (reference sequence). The CDR3 protein is CASRGRIDQPQHF. The CDR3 DNA sequence: TGTGCCAGCAGGGGGAGAATTGATCAGCCCCAGCATTTT.

The chain joins TRBV19 to TRBJ2-3; 9 nucleotides align to TRBD1. V dropped 5 bases and J dropped 4; count of bases not matched to a gene: 7. Germline-derived CDR1 and CDR2 are LNHDA and SQIVND (reference sequence). The CDR3 contains 15 residues. The CDR3 DNA reads as TGTGCCAGTAGTCTGGGACAGGGTAACCCAGATACGCAGTATTTT. Translating it yields CASSLGQGNPDTQYF.

This chain links TRBV4-3 with TRBJ1-2, with D possibly matching TRBD1 (5 bases). Germline CDR1 is LGHNA and CDR2 is YSLEER. CDR3 length: 17 residues. V gave up 5 bases and J gave up 5 bases, with 24 bases separating them. The CDR3 here is CASSSSKGLGARYGYTF. The CDR3 nucleotides are TGCGCCAGCAGCTCCTCGAAGGGCCTAGGGGCCCGATATGGCTACACCTTC.

The rearrangement joins TRBV5-4 to TRBJ2-2; 7 bases align to TRBD1. The trim removed 4 bases at V and 0 bases at J, leaving 6 bases unmatched. CDR1 is SGHNT and CDR2 is YYREEE in the germline V gene (reference sequence). The CDR3 covers 16 residues. CDR3 sequence: CASSTDRVANTGELFF. The CDR3 DNA follows: TGTGCCAGCAGCACCGACAGGGTAGCGAACACCGGGGAGCTGTTTTTT.

The gene calls are TRBV5-6 and TRBJ2-5, with D possibly TRBD2 on 6 matching bases. Germline CDR1 and CDR2: SGHDT and YYEEEE. Trimming removed 3 bases from V and 5 bases from J, with 17 bases in between. This CDR3 is built from 15 residues. Here the CDR3 DNA reads TGTGCCAGCAGCTCTTCTCTGGAGGGTGGTGAGACCCAGTACTTC. Amino acids: CASSSSLEGGETQYF.

V and J are TRBV28 and TRBJ2-7; 7 bases match TRBD1. There are 15 residues in the CDR3. The V segment lost 6 bases and the J segment 0 bases; nucleotides outside the gene matches: 8. CDR1 is MDHEN, CDR2 SYDVKM, per germline. The CDR3 DNA follows: TGTGCCAGCAGATCCGGGACAGCCACCTCCTACGAGCAGTACTTC. This sequence encodes CASRSGTATSYEQYF.

The chain uses TRBV6-1 and TRBJ1-2; D is unclear. This CDR3 is 14 amino acids long. V was cut by 10 bases and J by 7 bases, with 22 bases left in between. Germline V gives CDR1 MNHNS, CDR2 SASEGT. The CDR3 reads CATRVADSVGGYTF. The CDR3 DNA reads TGTGCCACCAGAGTCGCGGATTCGGTTGGTGGCTACACCTTC.

For this clone: The junction shows a germline mismatch at one end, possibly a read error. The rearrangement links TRBV7-2 to TRBJ1-5; 10 nucleotides agree with TRBD1. This CDR3 is built from 15 residues. Germline-derived CDR1 and CDR2 are SGHTA and FQGNSA. The DNA for the CDR3 is TGTGCCGGCAGCTCGGACAGGGGGGCGAATCAGCCCCAGCATTTT. Its translation: CAGSSDRGANQPQHF.

The J gene is TRBJ2-7, the V gene TRBV12-5, with TRBD2 identical over 15 bases. Germline values: CDR1 LGHNT, CDR2 FRNRAP. The CDR3 covers 18 residues. V shed 0 bases and J 5 bases; nucleotides not matched to a gene: 8. This CDR3 reads CASGLVRGLAGGPHEQYF. CDR3 nucleotides: TGTGCTAGTGGTTTGGTACGCGGACTAGCGGGAGGGCCGCACGAGCAGTACTTC.

The CDR3 coding sequence is TGTGCCAGCAGTTCGACAGCGAACTATGGCTACACCTTC. Translated, it gives CASSSTANYGYTF. The chain uses TRBV28 and TRBJ1-2; D is possibly TRBD1 (5 bases). The CDR3 spans 13 residues. Trimming pared 4 bases from V and 2 bases from J, leaving 8 bases between. Per germline, CDR1 MDHEN and CDR2 SYDVKM.

The chain joins TRBV6-5 to TRBJ2-1; tentative D call: TRBD2 (5 bases). The V gene's germline CDR1 is MNHEY and CDR2 SVGAGI. V was clipped by 2 bases and J by 3 bases, with 11 bases between them. The CDR3 is made up of 15 amino acids. In DNA, the CDR3 is TGTGCCAGCAGTTACGAAGCGGTAGACTACAATGAGCAGTTCTTC. The encoded protein is CASSYEAVDYNEQFF.